This TCR beta chain was recorded in a study of PD-L1 blockade in urothelial cancer (dated by TCRdb to between 2016 and 2019). Background for the entire study: Therapy was started at some point between 2014 and 2016 for all patients, and atezolizumab 1,200 mg was administered intravenously every 3 weeks. About 90% of the roughly 29 patients were identified as males with urothelial cancer of bladder origin, and a prior smoking history was reported by 18 of 29 patients. Patients had an ECOG performance status of 0 or 1 and had received between 0 and 3 prior chemotherapy regimens. Blood samples were analyzed 3 weeks after the start of treatment (second dose) and 6 weeks after the start of treatment. Blood samples yielded a median of around 150,000 T cells and more than 75,000 unique TCRs, with median clonality 0.080. An exploratory multi-omic analysis was conducted of the somatic, immune and clinical correlates of response to PD-L1 blockade with atezolizumab in urothelial cancer. TCR sequencing covered pretreatment tumor samples and matched, serially collected peripheral blood taken before and after atezolizumab treatment. Durable clinical benefit was defined as a progression-free survival longer than 6 months, and TCR features were additionally tested against progression-free survival and overall survival. Whole exome sequencing and RNA sequencing of pretreatment tumors were performed alongside TCR sequencing in the same patients. Durable clinical benefit was achieved by nine patients and was not achieved by 20 patients. Under 30 patients had pretreatment blood TCR-seq, around 25 had at least one posttreatment blood collection, and around 25 had tumor TCR-seq. What the study reported, not specific to this receptor: Among patients with durable benefit, tumor-associated TCR clones showed greater expansion in peripheral blood 3 weeks after treatment started (n of about 21, p = 0.022). Small sample size (n of about 30) and many exploratory analyses mean the results are intended to be hypothesis-generating. A pretreatment peripheral blood TCR clonality below the median was linked to improved progression-free and overall survival.

Interpreted using the paper, the time point label stands for: pretreatment peripheral blood. A total of around 30 patients with locally advanced or metastatic urothelial carcinoma, treated at Memorial Sloan Kettering on a trial protocol, made up the cohort. Peripheral blood mononuclear cells were collected from each patient pretreatment and during treatment, giving between 1 and 8 total time points per patient. The Qiagen DNeasy Blood extraction kit was used to purify genomic DNA from total PBMCs and tumor samples. PBMCs were collected pretreatment and during treatment, and were isolated and stored as previously described. Per the germline V gene, SGHDT is the CDR1 and YYEEEE is the CDR2. V is trimmed back by 4 bases and J by 8 bases, and the junction contains 9 bases that no gene match accounts for. The CDR3, cysteine through phenylalanine, is 14 amino acids long. Here the CDR3 DNA is all that survives: 42 bases in frame from base 1.

To estimate absolute template abundance from read counts, synthetic TCR analog templates were spiked into each PCR. Using the immunoSEQ assay, TCRbeta CDR3 regions were amplified from genomic DNA with bias-controlled V and J gene primers. Rearranged TCRbeta segments were sequenced at approximately 20X coverage. On the authors' methods: Sequencing errors were corrected by clustering and CDR3s were annotated against IMGT to assign V, D and J genes. Downstream analyses used only productive TCRbeta rearrangements and left out out-of-frame or stop-codon sequences. Clonality was computed as one minus Shannon entropy normalized by the log of the number of unique productive sequences. Fisher's exact test with Benjamini-Hochberg correction, using a cutoff of adjusted p below 0.01, was how clones that differed between time points or between blood and tumor were identified. The source is immuneACCESS, and TCRdb retained only in-frame sequences with V and J called. Part of the clones is not carried over; for the studies checked, unresolved V genes explain less than half of this, and the remainder is unexplained. V and J calls and clone size are given by that table; D and trimming were obtained from the DNA. The sample profile shows about 50,000 clones; about 82% of them were found once. The top ten constitute over 20% of the sample.

A remark on this clone: Its antigen is unknown. No qualities accompany the bases; no much larger clone lies one base away.

This TCR was recovered from a man aged 55 to 70 with urothelial cancer. The chain links TRBV5-6 with TRBJ2-5; 9 bases in the junction line up with TRBD2. The starting material was PBMCs, obtained around atezolizumab (anti-PD-L1) treatment. The CDR3 reads CASSTRGSGGTQYF. The sequenced DNA is TGTGCCAGCAGCACCCGGGGTAGCGGGGGTACCCAGTACTTC. The variable domain in full, with residues beyond the CDR3 obtained from the reference TRBV5-6 and TRBJ2-5 genes, is DAGVTQSPTHLIKTRGQQVTLRCSPKSGHDTVSWYQQALGQGPQFIFQYYEEEERQRGNFPDRFSGHQFPNYSSELNVNALLLGDSALYLCASSTRGSGGTQYFGPGTRLLVL.